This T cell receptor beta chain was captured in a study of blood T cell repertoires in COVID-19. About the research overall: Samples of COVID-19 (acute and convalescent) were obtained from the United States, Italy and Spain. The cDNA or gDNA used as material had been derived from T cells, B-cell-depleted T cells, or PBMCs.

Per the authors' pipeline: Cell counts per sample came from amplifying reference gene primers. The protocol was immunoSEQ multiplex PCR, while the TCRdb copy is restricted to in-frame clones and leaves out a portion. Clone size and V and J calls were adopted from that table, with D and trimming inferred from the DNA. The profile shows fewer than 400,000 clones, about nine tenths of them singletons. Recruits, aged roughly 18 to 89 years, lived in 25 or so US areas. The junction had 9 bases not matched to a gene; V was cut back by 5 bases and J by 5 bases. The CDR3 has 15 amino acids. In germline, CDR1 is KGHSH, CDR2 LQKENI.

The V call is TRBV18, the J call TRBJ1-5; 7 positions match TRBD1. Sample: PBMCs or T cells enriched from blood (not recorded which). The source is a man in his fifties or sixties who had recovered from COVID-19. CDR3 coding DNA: TGTGCCAGCTCAGCGGGACAGACTAACGATCAGCCCCAGCATTTT. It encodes CASSAGQTNDQPQHF.